What follows describes a single T cell receptor (beta chain). Documented time point: newly diagnosed GD, antithyroid drugs for less than 3 months. PBMC-extracted RNA yielded the TCR library. The CDR3 spans 15 residues. Between the trimmed V and J ends, which lost 5 bases and 0 bases, there was a span of 8 bases. Through Arm-PCR of CDR3 regions and iRepertoire HTBI primers, TCR beta libraries were built. TCRdb re-called the multiplex PCR reads with MiXCR, one entry per CDR3 protein. The table shows some 560,000 distinct CDR3 sequences, with about 16% occurring only once. The data originate from a study of regulatory T cells in long-lasting Graves disease. These data are also associated with another study on T cells in Graves' hyperthyroidism and ophthalmopathy. That report notes: HTBI primers drove first-round RT-PCR of the TCR CDR3.

The gene calls are TRBV12-3 or TRBV12-4 and TRBJ2-6; D might be TRBD2 (5 bases). The TCR was taken from a middle-aged woman with Graves disease. Sequenced material: peripheral blood mononuclear cells (PBMCs), taken at new diagnosis, from a patient treated with antithyroid drugs. The CDR3 sequence: CASSPGISGANVLTF. The CDR3 DNA sequence: TGTGCCAGCAGTCCCGGGATCTCTGGGGCCAACGTCCTGACTTTC.